This T cell receptor beta chain was recorded in a study of CXCR3-negative and CXCR3-positive naive CD8 T cells. Libraries were UMI-labeled 5' RACE TRB cDNA. TCRdb re-called the 5' RACE reads, yielding one record per CDR3 amino acid sequence without DNA. The table lists more than 45,000 distinct CDR3 sequences. Germline V lookup: CDR1 LGHNA, CDR2 YNFKEQ. The CDR3 sequence is 15 residues long. The receptor was isolated from a human donor in good health. Some clones in this sample may be carry-over from other donors' samples. The chain has TRBV4-2 and TRBJ1-6; TCRdb reports TRBD1, a call that lacks DNA to check it against. The sequencing input was memory CD8+ T cells from blood. This CDR3 reads CASSQEDRVNSPLHF.